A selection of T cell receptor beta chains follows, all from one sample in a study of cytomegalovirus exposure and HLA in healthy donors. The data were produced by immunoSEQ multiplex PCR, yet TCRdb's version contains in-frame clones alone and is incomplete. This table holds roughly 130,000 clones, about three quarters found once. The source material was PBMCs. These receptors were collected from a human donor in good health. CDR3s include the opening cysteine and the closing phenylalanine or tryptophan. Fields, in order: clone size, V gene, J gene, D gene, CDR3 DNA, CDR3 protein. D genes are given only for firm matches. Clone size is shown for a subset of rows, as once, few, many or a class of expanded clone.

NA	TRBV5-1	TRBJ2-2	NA	TGCGCCAGCAGCTTTACAGGTGCCGGGGAGCTGTTTTTT	CASSFTGAGELFF
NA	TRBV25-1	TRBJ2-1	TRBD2	TGTGCCAGCACGGGGGGCTACAATGAGCAGTTCTTC	CASTGGYNEQFF
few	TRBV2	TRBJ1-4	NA	TGTGCCAGCAACAGGGCAGGAAAACTGTTTTTT	CASNRAGKLFF
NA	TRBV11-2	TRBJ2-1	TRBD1	TGTGCCAGCAGGGGCGGACAGGGGAGTTCCTACAATGAGCAGTTCTTC	CASRGGQGSSYNEQFF
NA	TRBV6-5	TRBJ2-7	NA	TGTGCCAGCAGTTACTTCGACGAGCAGTACTTC	CASSYFDEQYF
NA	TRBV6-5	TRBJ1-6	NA	TGTGCCAGCACACCACGGTCGCCAAATTCACCCCTCCACTTT	CASTPRSPNSPLHF
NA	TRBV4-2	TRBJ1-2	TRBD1	TGTGCCAGCAGCCAAGAATGGACAGGGGTCGGCTACACCTTC	CASSQEWTGVGYTF
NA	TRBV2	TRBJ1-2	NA	TGTGCCAGCATCACAGACACTAACTATGGCTACACCTTC	CASITDTNYGYTF
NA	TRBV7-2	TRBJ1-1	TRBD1	TGTGCCAGCAGCTCTACAGGGGGCGCCGGATCGTCGGCTTTCTTT	CASSSTGGAGSSAFF
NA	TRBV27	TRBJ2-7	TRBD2	TGTGCCAGCAGTGCCGGACTAGCGGGAGCCTACGAGCAGTACTTC	CASSAGLAGAYEQYF
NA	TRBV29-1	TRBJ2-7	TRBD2	TGCAGCGCCCAATCTAGCGGGGGCTACGAGCAGTACTTC	CSAQSSGGYEQYF
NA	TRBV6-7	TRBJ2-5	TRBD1	TGTGCCAGGGGGGGGACAGGGGGCGGGAGTTGCCAAGAGACCCAGTACTTC	CARGGTGGGSCQETQYF
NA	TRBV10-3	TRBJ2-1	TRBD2	TGTGCCTCATCAGAGTGGGGGGGAGGTATACACAATGAGCAGTTCTTC	CASSEWGGGIHNEQFF
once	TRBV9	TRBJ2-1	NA	TGTGCCAGCAGCGTAGCTTTTGACACACAACCTTACAATGAGCAGTTCTTC	CASSVAFDTQPYNEQFF
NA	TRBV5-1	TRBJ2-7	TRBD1	TGCGCCAGCAGCGAGGACAGGTTAAGCGAGCAGTACTTC	CASSEDRLSEQYF
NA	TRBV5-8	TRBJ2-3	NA	TGTGCCAGCGGTCAGGGACTTAGCACAGATACGCAGTATTTT	CASGQGLSTDTQYF
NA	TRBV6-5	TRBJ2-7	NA	TGTGCCAGCAGCCCAGACATTTCGTACTACGAGCAGTACTTC	CASSPDISYYEQYF
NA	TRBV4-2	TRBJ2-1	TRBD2	TGTGCCAGCAGCCAAGAGGGCGGGGGGGCTACTTACAATGAGCAGTTCTTC	CASSQEGGGATYNEQFF
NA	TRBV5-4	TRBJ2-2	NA	TGTGCCAGCAGCTTGGTGGGAGCTATACAGAACACCGGGGAGCTGTTTTTT	CASSLVGAIQNTGELFF
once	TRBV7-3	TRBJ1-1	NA	TGTGCCAGCAGCCCAGCGGACAGACTGAACACTGAAGCTTTCTTT	CASSPADRLNTEAFF
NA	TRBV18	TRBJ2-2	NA	TGTGCCAGCTCACCAGTCGGCGCGGTCGGGGAGCTGTTTTTT	CASSPVGAVGELFF
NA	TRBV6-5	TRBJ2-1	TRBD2	TGTGCCAGCAGTTACTCCAGCGGGGGGGAGGTTGAGCAGTTCTTC	CASSYSSGGEVEQFF
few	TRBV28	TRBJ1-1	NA	TGTGCCAGCAGTGTGGTAGGGGTAAAGGACACTGAAGCTTTCTTT	CASSVVGVKDTEAFF
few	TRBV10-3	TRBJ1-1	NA	TGTGCCATCAGTGAAGGGAGGGACACTGAAGCTTTCTTT	CAISEGRDTEAFF
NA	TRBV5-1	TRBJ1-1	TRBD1	TGCGCCAGCAGCTTGGCAGGGGGACACACTGAAGCTTTCTTT	CASSLAGGHTEAFF
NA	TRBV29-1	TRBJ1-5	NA	TGCAGCGTTGTGGCTGATAGCAATCAGCCCCAGCATTTT	CSVVADSNQPQHF
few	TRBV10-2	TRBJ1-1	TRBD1	TGCGCCAGCAGTACGAGACAGGGCCGAAAGTACGAAGCTTTCTTT	CASSTRQGRKYEAFF
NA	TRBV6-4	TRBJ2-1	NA	TGTGCCAGCAGTAACACAGGGTCGGTGGCCAATGAGCAGTTCTTC	CASSNTGSVANEQFF
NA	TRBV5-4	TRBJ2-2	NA	TGTGCCAGCCAGAGTACAGGGATTGGCACCGGGGAGCTGTTTTTT	CASQSTGIGTGELFF
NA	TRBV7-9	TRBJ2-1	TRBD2	TGTGCCAGCCTGGCCGTCGGGGGGGTTTACAATGAGCAGTTCTTC	CASLAVGGVYNEQFF
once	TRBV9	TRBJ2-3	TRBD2	TGTGCCAGCAGCGTAGTTGCGGGGGTTCGCACAGATACGCAGTATTTT	CASSVVAGVRTDTQYF